This T cell receptor beta chain was identified in a study of control samples from healthy donors and cancer patients. Generated by immunoSEQ multiplex PCR, the TCRdb table keeps only in-frame clones and is missing some. There are 130,000 to 150,000 clones in the sample; approximately 91% occur only once, and approximately 8.6% lies in the top ten. The sequence was obtained from a woman younger than 45 in good health. The specimen was blood.

CDR3 DNA: TGTGCCAGCAGTTACTTAAGTAACTATGGCTACACCTTC. This gives the protein CASSYLSNYGYTF. V usage is TRBV6-5 and J usage is TRBJ1-2; D is uncertain. The CDR3 is 13 amino acids. The ends were cut back, 1 base at V and 1 base at J, with 4 bases in the middle. From germline, CDR1 is MNHEY and CDR2 SVGAGI.